One and the same sample provided the 18 T cell receptor beta chains below, sequenced in a study of T cell changes during pregnancy in multiple sclerosis. The method was immunoSEQ multiplex PCR; TCRdb's version includes in-frame clones alone and lacks a portion of them. The sample consists of 85,000 to 120,000 clones, 75% to 95% of them appearing once. This specimen was peripheral blood, taken before pregnancy. The receptors were gathered from a female donor with multiple sclerosis, enrolled in a pregnancy study.

The V gene is TRBV19, the J gene TRBJ2-2, with 14 bases matching TRBD2. V gave up 10 bases and J gave up 4 bases; unmatched junction bases: 11. This CDR3 spans 17 amino acids. Looked up from germline, CDR1 is LNHDA and CDR2 is SQIVND (reference sequence). CDR3 loop: CANPGTSGSDGTGELFF. The CDR3 DNA reads as TGTGCCAACCCAGGGACTAGCGGGAGCGATGGCACCGGGGAGCTGTTTTTT.

The chain joins TRBV5-4 to TRBJ2-3, with TRBD2 as a possible D gene (5 bases). The germline V and J ends were trimmed by 1 base and 7 bases, with 13 bases remaining between them. Germline CDR1 is SGHNT and CDR2 is YYREEE (reference sequence). This CDR3 region has 14 residues. CDR3 DNA: TGTGCCAGCAGCTTGAAATCTGGAGGAAATACGCAGTATTTT. Translating it yields CASSLKSGGNTQYF.

The V call is TRBV5-1, the J call TRBJ2-1, with 7 bases identical to TRBD1. Germline lookup yields CDR1 SGHRS and CDR2 YFSETQ. This CDR3 is 13 amino acids long. V lost 3 bases, J lost 9 bases, and 6 bases stayed unmatched. DNA for the CDR3: TGCGCCAGCAGCTGGGTGGGACAGCTTGAGCAGTTCTTC. This gives the protein CASSWVGQLEQFF.

V gene TRBV19 combines with J gene TRBJ1-1; 7 bases are shared with TRBD1. The CDR3 runs 14 residues. Germline values: CDR1 LNHDA, CDR2 SQIVND (reference sequence). With V trimmed by 5 bases and J by 1 base, 4 bases remained unmatched. The CDR3 here is CASSPGGSNTEAFF. The CDR3 bases are TGTGCCAGTAGTCCAGGGGGTTCGAACACTGAAGCTTTCTTT.

This clone was found once. This sequence joins TRBV19 and TRBJ1-5, with 7 bases fitting TRBD1. V lost 0 bases, J lost 5 bases, and 4 bases stayed unmatched. Looked up from germline, CDR1 is LNHDA and CDR2 is SQIVND (reference sequence). This CDR3 is built from 15 residues. This CDR3 reads CASSIDWDRDQPQHF. DNA for the CDR3: TGTGCCAGTAGTATAGATTGGGACAGAGATCAGCCCCAGCATTTT.

The chain links TRBV19 to TRBJ2-1; 10 bases line up with TRBD1. The germline gives CDR1 LNHDA, CDR2 SQIVND (reference sequence). After removal of 3 bases from V and 6 bases from J, the junction contained 11 bases not matched to a gene. The CDR3 is 17 amino acids. CDR3 amino acids: CASSMKEGQGLSNEQFF. The CDR3 bases are TGTGCCAGTAGTATGAAGGAGGGACAGGGGCTCAGCAATGAGCAGTTCTTC.

This clone was recorded once. The CDR3, as DNA: TGTGCCAGCTCACCAGGAGAGGGGAGGTCCTCTGGAAACACCATATATTTT. It codes for CASSPGEGRSSGNTIYF. The rearrangement links TRBV18 to TRBJ1-3; D is perhaps TRBD1 (5 bases). CDR3 length equals 17 residues. Deletions cut 2 bases from V and 0 bases from J, with 14 bases between. Germline CDR1 KGHSH, CDR2 LQKENI.

The chain joins TRBV4-3 to TRBJ2-5; 10 bases match TRBD2. The CDR3 totals 18 residues. In germline, CDR1 is LGHNA, CDR2 YSLEER. V was pared by 0 bases and J by 5 bases, with 12 bases of the junction left unmatched. The CDR3 is CASSQDPSGGAWEETQYF. The CDR3 DNA reads as TGCGCCAGCAGCCAAGATCCCAGCGGGGGGGCCTGGGAGGAGACCCAGTACTTC.

V usage is TRBV9 and J usage is TRBJ2-3; 14 positions agree with TRBD2. Per the germline V gene, CDR1 is SGDLS and CDR2 is YYNGEE. The CDR3 is 17 residues long. Trimming removed 4 bases from V and 5 bases from J; junction bases left unmatched: 9. The CDR3 protein is CASSLQAGTSGGDTQYF. The CDR3 nucleotides read TGTGCCAGCAGCCTACAAGCCGGGACTAGCGGGGGAGATACGCAGTATTTT.

CDR3 nucleotide sequence: TGTGCCAGCAGTCCCCTAGACAGGGGCTATCAGCCCCAGCATTTT. Protein sequence: CASSPLDRGYQPQHF. This chain uses TRBV27 with TRBJ1-5, with 8 bases identical to TRBD1. From germline, CDR1 is MNHEY and CDR2 SMNVEV (reference sequence). The V gene end was trimmed by 5 bases and the J gene end by 5 bases; junction bases not matched to a gene: 8. The CDR3 sequence is 15 residues long.

The count of this clone is one. The V gene is TRBV7-3, the J gene TRBJ2-3, with D perhaps matching TRBD1 (6 bases). V was trimmed by 1 base and J by 4 bases, leaving 9 bases between them. The length of the CDR3 is 14 residues. Germline loops: CDR1 SGHTA, CDR2 FQGTGA. The CDR3 sequence: CASSLSAGADTQYF. CDR3 nucleotide sequence: TGTGCCAGCAGCTTAAGTGCAGGGGCAGATACGCAGTATTTT.

The chain recombines TRBV9 with TRBJ2-1, with D possibly matching TRBD2 (5 bases). The CDR3 length is 14 residues. The V gene lost 1 base and the J gene lost 2 bases, with 7 bases spanning the gap. CDR1 SGDLS and CDR2 YYNGEE come from the germline V gene. CDR3 region: CASSVTGTYNEQFF. The CDR3 DNA reads as TGTGCCAGCAGCGTAACGGGGACCTACAATGAGCAGTTCTTC. Filled out from reference TRBV9 and TRBJ2-1, the complete variable domain reads DSGVTQTPKHLITATGQRVTLRCSPRSGDLSVYWYQQSLDQGLQFLIQYYNGEERAKGNILERFSAQQFPDLHSELNLSSLELGDSALYFCASSVTGTYNEQFFGPGTRLTVL.

The chain recombines TRBV6-5 with TRBJ2-3, with TRBD1 matching over 8 bases. Germline trimming cut 4 bases from V and 0 bases from J; bases unmatched to any gene: 6. The CDR3 sequence is 16 residues long. Germline CDR1 is MNHEY and CDR2 is SVGAGI. The CDR3 DNA reads as TGTGCCAGCAGTTCCTACAGGGGGGTTAGCACAGATACGCAGTATTTT. Protein product: CASSSYRGVSTDTQYF.

The chain links TRBV11-2 to TRBJ2-5; no clear D. Trimming left V 2 bases short and J 3 bases short, with 10 bases between. Germline V gives CDR1 SGHAT, CDR2 FQNNGV. The CDR3 is made up of 14 amino acids. CDR3 DNA sequence: TGTGCCAGCAGCTTATATGGAGAGAAAGAGACCCAGTACTTC. This sequence encodes CASSLYGEKETQYF. Combining the CDR3 with reference TRBV11-2 and TRBJ2-5 gives the whole variable domain EAGVAQSPRYKIIEKRQSVAFWCNPISGHATLYWYQQILGQGPKLLIQFQNNGVVDDSQLPKDRFSAERLKGVDSTLKIQPAKLEDSAVYLCASSLYGEKETQYFGPGTRLLVL.

This clone has a single count. This chain joins TRBV23-1 and TRBJ1-2; D is ambiguous. TRBV23-1 is annotated as an ORF whose role is uncertain. The CDR3 length is 15 residues. Trimming took 4 bases from V and 4 from J, leaving 16 bases between them. CDR3 amino acids: CASSPGRTSTYGYTF. In DNA, the CDR3 is TGCGCCAGCAGTCCGGGTCGAACGTCGACCTATGGCTACACCTTC.

This chain links TRBV6-1 with TRBJ2-3, with TRBD2 matching 9 bases. Germline V lookup: CDR1 MNHNS, CDR2 SASEGT. Unmatched junction bases numbered 12, after V lost 2 bases and J lost 6 bases. CDR3 length: 17 residues. CDR3 residues: CASSERVGGRAPDTQYF. The CDR3 DNA reads TGTGCCAGCAGTGAAAGAGTGGGCGGGAGGGCCCCCGATACGCAGTATTTT.

The rearrangement joins TRBV6-5 to TRBJ2-7; 7 nucleotides align to TRBD1. This CDR3 contains 15 residues. V gave up 0 bases and J gave up 0 bases; unmatched junction bases: 2. Looked up from germline, CDR1 is MNHEY and CDR2 is SVGAGI. CDR3 coding DNA: TGTGCCAGCAGTTACTCCGGACAGGTCTCCTACGAGCAGTACTTC. Translated: CASSYSGQVSYEQYF.

This chain connects TRBV6-4 to TRBJ2-1; 10 bases map to TRBD2. Per the germline V gene, CDR1 is MRHNA and CDR2 is SNTAGT. CDR3 size: 16 residues. V was pared by 5 bases and J by 0 bases, with 4 bases of the junction left unmatched. The CDR3 is CASSLAGASSYNEQFF. The CDR3 DNA follows: TGTGCCAGCAGTCTAGCGGGGGCGAGCTCCTACAATGAGCAGTTCTTC.